Listed below are T cell receptor beta chains from one sample, sequenced in a study of cytomegalovirus exposure and HLA in healthy donors. Sequencing used immunoSEQ multiplex PCR; TCRdb keeps in-frame clones, though not all of them. The sample lists over 100,000 clones, roughly 70% occurring once. The sample consisted of PBMCs. The receptors originated from a man between 25 and 39 years old in good health and CMV-seropositive. Each CDR3 is given with its conserved first and last residue. The D gene is left open where the match is weak. The size entry is marked missing in some rows and otherwise reads once, few, many or a size class.

CDR3 DNA: TGTGCCAGAAGTACCAGCGGGAGTAAGGGTATTACGCAGTATTTT; CDR3 protein: CARSTSGSKGITQYF; clone size: NA; V gene: TRBV5-3; D gene: TRBD2; J gene: TRBJ2-3
CDR3 DNA: TGTGCCAGCAGTGACTCGGGAGACCCTGGAAACACCATATATTTT; CDR3 protein: CASSDSGDPGNTIYF; clone size: NA; V gene: TRBV6-4; D gene: NA; J gene: TRBJ1-3
CDR3 DNA: TGTGCCAGCGCTTGGCCGGGGGTAATGAACACTGAAGCTTTCTTT; CDR3 protein: CASAWPGVMNTEAFF; clone size: NA; V gene: TRBV21-1; D gene: NA; J gene: TRBJ1-1
CDR3 DNA: TGCGCCAGCAGCCTCGGGGGGGCCGGGGTAGATACGCAGTATTTT; CDR3 protein: CASSLGGAGVDTQYF; clone size: NA; V gene: TRBV4-1; D gene: TRBD2; J gene: TRBJ2-3
CDR3 DNA: TGTGCCAGCAGCGTAGACCTACCAAGGACGACTAGCGGGAGGGGAGGAGTCTCCTACAATGAGCAGTTCTTC; CDR3 protein: CASSVDLPRTTSGRGGVSYNEQFF; clone size: NA; V gene: TRBV9; D gene: TRBD2; J gene: TRBJ2-1
CDR3 DNA: TGCGCCAGCAGCCCCCGGGACAGGGGTTATGGCTACACCTTC; CDR3 protein: CASSPRDRGYGYTF; clone size: NA; V gene: TRBV5-1; D gene: TRBD1; J gene: TRBJ1-2
CDR3 DNA: TGTGCCTGGATGGAGGGAGGAGGCTACACCTTC; CDR3 protein: CAWMEGGGYTF; clone size: NA; V gene: TRBV30; D gene: NA; J gene: TRBJ1-2
CDR3 DNA: TGTGCCAGCAGCGTAGATCGGGGGGCGTATGGCTACACCTTC; CDR3 protein: CASSVDRGAYGYTF; clone size: few; V gene: TRBV9; D gene: NA; J gene: TRBJ1-2
CDR3 DNA: TGTGCCAGCAGTAAACTTTCGAACACCGGGGAGCTGTTTTTT; CDR3 protein: CASSKLSNTGELFF; clone size: NA; V gene: TRBV28; D gene: NA; J gene: TRBJ2-2
CDR3 DNA: TGCAGCGCTTTACGGACAGGGCCAGATACGCAGTATTTT; CDR3 protein: CSALRTGPDTQYF; clone size: NA; V gene: TRBV29-1; D gene: TRBD1; J gene: TRBJ2-3
CDR3 DNA: TGCGCCAGCAGCCAAGGGCGGACAGCTGGAAACACCATATATTTT; CDR3 protein: CASSQGRTAGNTIYF; clone size: few; V gene: TRBV4-1; D gene: NA; J gene: TRBJ1-3
CDR3 DNA: TGTGCCAGCAGTGCATCAGGGGGCTATGGCTACACCTTC; CDR3 protein: CASSASGGYGYTF; clone size: NA; V gene: TRBV6-1; D gene: TRBD1; J gene: TRBJ1-2
CDR3 DNA: TGTGCCAGCAGTTCCGGGACAGGGGGTTTCTACGAGCAGTACTTC; CDR3 protein: CASSSGTGGFYEQYF; clone size: NA; V gene: TRBV5-4; D gene: TRBD1; J gene: TRBJ2-7
CDR3 DNA: TGTGCCAGCAGTTTCCAGGGACTAGGGGAGACCCAGTACTTC; CDR3 protein: CASSFQGLGETQYF; clone size: NA; V gene: TRBV27; D gene: TRBD2; J gene: TRBJ2-5
CDR3 DNA: TGCGCCAGCAGCAAGACAGGGGTGTCGGATACGCAGTATTTT; CDR3 protein: CASSKTGVSDTQYF; clone size: NA; V gene: TRBV5-1; D gene: TRBD1; J gene: TRBJ2-3
CDR3 DNA: TGTGCCAGCAGCTTGACGATGGACATAAACATTCAGTACTTC; CDR3 protein: CASSLTMDINIQYF; clone size: NA; V gene: TRBV5-6; D gene: NA; J gene: TRBJ2-4
CDR3 DNA: TGTGCCAGCCGATACGGTGAAAAACTGTTTTTT; CDR3 protein: CASRYGEKLFF; clone size: NA; V gene: TRBV27; D gene: NA; J gene: TRBJ1-4
CDR3 DNA: TGTGCCAGCAGCGTAGCGACTAGCGCTTCCTACGAGCAGTACTTC; CDR3 protein: CASSVATSASYEQYF; clone size: NA; V gene: TRBV9; D gene: TRBD2; J gene: TRBJ2-7
CDR3 DNA: TGTGCCAGTAGTACCTATAGCGGGAGGCTCCACAATGAGCAGTTCTTC; CDR3 protein: CASSTYSGRLHNEQFF; clone size: NA; V gene: TRBV19; D gene: TRBD2; J gene: TRBJ2-1
CDR3 DNA: TGCGCCAGCAGCCAAGGGGCTCGGCAGCCCCAGCATTTT; CDR3 protein: CASSQGARQPQHF; clone size: few; V gene: TRBV4-3; D gene: NA; J gene: TRBJ1-5
CDR3 DNA: TGTGCCAGCAGTAAGGACAGGGGCTATGGCTACACCTTC; CDR3 protein: CASSKDRGYGYTF; clone size: once; V gene: TRBV5-8; D gene: TRBD1; J gene: TRBJ1-2
CDR3 DNA: TGTGCCAGCAGCGTATTCGGGAGGAGCTACACAATAGGAGGCACAGATACGCAGTATTTT; CDR3 protein: CASSVFGRSYTIGGTDTQYF; clone size: NA; V gene: TRBV9; D gene: TRBD2; J gene: TRBJ2-3
CDR3 DNA: TGTGCCAGCAGCCCGGGACAGGGCTTTAGGGGGACCCAGTACTTC; CDR3 protein: CASSPGQGFRGTQYF; clone size: NA; V gene: TRBV7-6; D gene: TRBD1; J gene: TRBJ2-5
CDR3 DNA: TGTGCCTGGAGTCAGGGGATAAGAGAGACCCAGTACTTC; CDR3 protein: CAWSQGIRETQYF; clone size: NA; V gene: TRBV30; D gene: NA; J gene: TRBJ2-5
CDR3 DNA: TGCAGCGTCGCCCCACAGGGGAGATTAATCTATGGCTACACCTTC; CDR3 protein: CSVAPQGRLIYGYTF; clone size: few; V gene: TRBV29-1; D gene: TRBD1; J gene: TRBJ1-2
CDR3 DNA: TGTGCCAGCAGCATAGGGCTTTTAGACAGGGGAAAAGATGGCTACACCTTC; CDR3 protein: CASSIGLLDRGKDGYTF; clone size: NA; V gene: TRBV7-2; D gene: TRBD1; J gene: TRBJ1-2
CDR3 DNA: TGTGCCAGCAGTTTAGGACAGGGTATCGACAATGAGCAGTTCTTC; CDR3 protein: CASSLGQGIDNEQFF; clone size: NA; V gene: TRBV6-1; D gene: TRBD1; J gene: TRBJ2-1
CDR3 DNA: TGTGCCAGCAGTGTCCTAGATACGCAGTATTTT; CDR3 protein: CASSVLDTQYF; clone size: NA; V gene: TRBV2; D gene: NA; J gene: TRBJ2-3
CDR3 DNA: TGTGCCAGCAGCTGGGTAGCCCCCCTCACCTACAATGAGCAGTTCTTC; CDR3 protein: CASSWVAPLTYNEQFF; clone size: NA; V gene: TRBV27; D gene: NA; J gene: TRBJ2-1
CDR3 DNA: TGTGCCAGCTCACCACCGTTTGGGAGTCCTGAAGCTTTCTTT; CDR3 protein: CASSPPFGSPEAFF; clone size: NA; V gene: TRBV18; D gene: NA; J gene: TRBJ1-1
CDR3 DNA: TGTGCCAGCAGCTTAGAACCAGGGGGCCTGGAGACCCAGTACTTC; CDR3 protein: CASSLEPGGLETQYF; clone size: few; V gene: TRBV7-2; D gene: TRBD1; J gene: TRBJ2-5
CDR3 DNA: TGCGCCAGCAGCCAAGGAGGAGGGCCGAACCGAAACACCATATATTTT; CDR3 protein: CASSQGGGPNRNTIYF; clone size: NA; V gene: TRBV4-1; D gene: NA; J gene: TRBJ1-3
CDR3 DNA: TGTGCCAGCAGCAGAGGACAGGGGGTGACTAACTATGGCTACACCTTC; CDR3 protein: CASSRGQGVTNYGYTF; clone size: NA; V gene: TRBV9; D gene: TRBD1; J gene: TRBJ1-2
CDR3 DNA: TGTGCCAGCAGCTTGGGCGGAGGGGGCCGGGCACCCCTCCACTTT; CDR3 protein: CASSLGGGGRAPLHF; clone size: NA; V gene: TRBV5-6; D gene: TRBD1; J gene: TRBJ1-6
CDR3 DNA: TGTGCCTGGACCCAGACAGGGGGTGGGACCGGGGAGCTGTTTTTT; CDR3 protein: CAWTQTGGGTGELFF; clone size: few; V gene: TRBV30; D gene: TRBD1; J gene: TRBJ2-2
CDR3 DNA: TGTGCCAGCAGCTATTCCGGCGGGGCGGTCTATGGCTACACCTTC; CDR3 protein: CASSYSGGAVYGYTF; clone size: NA; V gene: TRBV7-2; D gene: NA; J gene: TRBJ1-2
CDR3 DNA: TGTGCCAGCAGTTACGGGCTAGCGGGGACCTACGAGCAGTACTTC; CDR3 protein: CASSYGLAGTYEQYF; clone size: NA; V gene: TRBV6-5; D gene: TRBD2; J gene: TRBJ2-7
CDR3 DNA: TGTGCCAGTAGTATGTTCCGACAGGGACGGGCTGAAGCTTTCTTT; CDR3 protein: CASSMFRQGRAEAFF; clone size: NA; V gene: TRBV19; D gene: TRBD1; J gene: TRBJ1-1
CDR3 DNA: TGTGCCAGCAGCCATCGTACGGGGTTCTCTGGGGCCAACGTCCTGACTTTC; CDR3 protein: CASSHRTGFSGANVLTF; clone size: NA; V gene: TRBV5-6; D gene: NA; J gene: TRBJ2-6
CDR3 DNA: TGTGCCTGGACCCCCGGGACACACCTTATTCAAGAGACCCAGTACTTC; CDR3 protein: CAWTPGTHLIQETQYF; clone size: NA; V gene: TRBV30; D gene: NA; J gene: TRBJ2-5
CDR3 DNA: TGCAGCGTTGAAATGGGCAGCACTGAAGCTTTCTTT; CDR3 protein: CSVEMGSTEAFF; clone size: NA; V gene: TRBV29-1; D gene: NA; J gene: TRBJ1-1
CDR3 DNA: TGTGCCAGCAGCTTAGGGGGGAGCGGGAGGAGCACAGATACGCAGTATTTT; CDR3 protein: CASSLGGSGRSTDTQYF; clone size: NA; V gene: TRBV7-9; D gene: TRBD2; J gene: TRBJ2-3
CDR3 DNA: TGTGCCATAGCAGGGAATAACTATGGCTACACCTTC; CDR3 protein: CAIAGNNYGYTF; clone size: NA; V gene: TRBV10-3; D gene: NA; J gene: TRBJ1-2
CDR3 DNA: TGTGCCATCAAGAACAGCGGGTTATCCTACGAGCAGTACTTC; CDR3 protein: CAIKNSGLSYEQYF; clone size: few; V gene: TRBV10-3; D gene: NA; J gene: TRBJ2-7
CDR3 DNA: TGTGCCAGCAGCTCAGGTGTGGTGCAGTACTTC; CDR3 protein: CASSSGVVQYF; clone size: NA; V gene: TRBV11-1; D gene: NA; J gene: TRBJ2-7
CDR3 DNA: TGTGCCAGCAGCTTGGCCCAAGGCAGGGGGCTATCGGTAGCTTTCTTT; CDR3 protein: CASSLAQGRGLSVAFF; clone size: NA; V gene: TRBV5-4; D gene: TRBD1; J gene: TRBJ1-1
CDR3 DNA: TGCGCCAGCAGTCAGATCACAGATACGCAGTATTTT; CDR3 protein: CASSQITDTQYF; clone size: NA; V gene: TRBV10-2; D gene: NA; J gene: TRBJ2-3
CDR3 DNA: TGTGCCAGCAGCTCGACAGAGAACACTGAAGCTTTCTTT; CDR3 protein: CASSSTENTEAFF; clone size: NA; V gene: TRBV5-4; D gene: NA; J gene: TRBJ1-1
CDR3 DNA: TGTTCCAGCAGCTTAGATCGCGGAAATTGGAACATTCAGTACTTC; CDR3 protein: CSSSLDRGNWNIQYF; clone size: NA; V gene: TRBV7-9; D gene: NA; J gene: TRBJ2-4
CDR3 DNA: TGTGCCAGCAGGCCTCCCGGGACAGGGGGCTGGGGCTACACCTTC; CDR3 protein: CASRPPGTGGWGYTF; clone size: NA; V gene: TRBV28; D gene: TRBD1; J gene: TRBJ1-2
CDR3 DNA: TGCGCCAGCAGCGCCCGACAGGGTAATGAAAAACTGTTTTTT; CDR3 protein: CASSARQGNEKLFF; clone size: NA; V gene: TRBV4-1; D gene: TRBD1; J gene: TRBJ1-4
CDR3 DNA: TGCGCCAGCAGCTTGGGAGCAGGGATTTTCAATGAGCAGTTCTTC; CDR3 protein: CASSLGAGIFNEQFF; clone size: NA; V gene: TRBV5-1; D gene: NA; J gene: TRBJ2-1
CDR3 DNA: TGCAGCGTCAGTAGGGGGCGAGGCACTGAAGCTTTCTTT; CDR3 protein: CSVSRGRGTEAFF; clone size: NA; V gene: TRBV29-1; D gene: TRBD1; J gene: TRBJ1-1
CDR3 DNA: TGCGCCAGCAGTGAAACAGGGGCTACCGGGGAAAAACTGTTTTTT; CDR3 protein: CASSETGATGEKLFF; clone size: NA; V gene: TRBV5-1; D gene: TRBD1; J gene: TRBJ1-4
CDR3 DNA: TGTGCCAGCCGGGCTACAGGGAACACTGAAGCTTTCTTT; CDR3 protein: CASRATGNTEAFF; clone size: NA; V gene: TRBV9; D gene: NA; J gene: TRBJ1-1
CDR3 DNA: TGCGCCAGCAGCCAACGGGGACTAGATGGCAATGAGCAGTTCTTC; CDR3 protein: CASSQRGLDGNEQFF; clone size: few; V gene: TRBV4-1; D gene: TRBD2; J gene: TRBJ2-1
CDR3 DNA: TGTGCCAGCAGTCCGGGACAGGGGTCTACCTACGAGCAGTACTTC; CDR3 protein: CASSPGQGSTYEQYF; clone size: few; V gene: TRBV27; D gene: TRBD1; J gene: TRBJ2-7
CDR3 DNA: TGTGCCAGCAGCCCGAGCGGGGGACCACCGAAGAGCTACACCTTC; CDR3 protein: CASSPSGGPPKSYTF; clone size: NA; V gene: TRBV9; D gene: NA; J gene: TRBJ1-2
CDR3 DNA: TGTGCCAGTAGTATAGATCGGGACACTGAAGCTTTCTTT; CDR3 protein: CASSIDRDTEAFF; clone size: NA; V gene: TRBV19; D gene: NA; J gene: TRBJ1-1